These T cell receptor beta chains were read from a single sample in a study of cytomegalovirus exposure and HLA in healthy donors. The assay was immunoSEQ multiplex PCR, and TCRdb's table has in-frame clones only and misses some. Here the sample spans more than 110,000 clones, roughly four fifths being singletons. The source material was PBMCs. All receptors come from a woman aged 25 to 39 in good health and CMV-seronegative. Each CDR3 is given with its conserved first and last residue. A D gene is named only where the DNA matches it firmly. Size is omitted from some rows. Given values are once, few, many or a class for expanded clones.

clone size: -; D gene: TRBD2; J gene: TRBJ2-7; CDR3 length: 17; V gene: TRBV10-3; CDR3 DNA: TGTGCCATCAGGACCGATTTGGCGGGGGGCCTCTCCTACGAGCAGTACTTC; CDR3 protein: CAIRTDLAGGLSYEQYF
clone size: -; D gene: -; J gene: TRBJ2-2; CDR3 length: 17; V gene: TRBV7-8; CDR3 DNA: TGTGCCAGCAGCTTAGCGCGGATACCCAGGGTAGCCGGGGAGCTGTTTTTT; CDR3 protein: CASSLARIPRVAGELFF
clone size: -; D gene: -; J gene: TRBJ2-1; CDR3 length: 14; V gene: TRBV28; CDR3 DNA: TGTGCCAGCAGTTTACCCAGGGCCTACAATGAGCAGTTCTTC; CDR3 protein: CASSLPRAYNEQFF
clone size: -; D gene: -; J gene: TRBJ1-3; CDR3 length: 11; V gene: TRBV9; CDR3 DNA: TGTGCCAGCAGCGCCGGGGGTACCATATATTTT; CDR3 protein: CASSAGGTIYF
clone size: -; D gene: TRBD2; J gene: TRBJ2-5; CDR3 length: 16; V gene: TRBV6-1; CDR3 DNA: TGTGCCAGCAGTGAAGGGGCGGGGGGCCATGGAGAGACCCAGTACTTC; CDR3 protein: CASSEGAGGHGETQYF
clone size: -; D gene: TRBD2; J gene: TRBJ2-1; CDR3 length: 16; V gene: TRBV6-1; CDR3 DNA: TGTGCCAGCAGTGAGACTAGCGGGGGGGTCCCCAATGAGCAGTTCTTC; CDR3 protein: CASSETSGGVPNEQFF
clone size: -; D gene: -; J gene: TRBJ2-5; CDR3 length: 17; V gene: TRBV18; CDR3 DNA: TGTGCCAGCTCACCAAGGGGGTCCGGGGCCGGGCAAGAGACCCAGTACTTC; CDR3 protein: CASSPRGSGAGQETQYF
clone size: -; D gene: TRBD1; J gene: TRBJ1-6; CDR3 length: 14; V gene: TRBV11-2; CDR3 DNA: TGTGCCAGCAGCTTAGACAGGGGGAGATCACCCCTCCACTTT; CDR3 protein: CASSLDRGRSPLHF
clone size: -; D gene: -; J gene: TRBJ1-2; CDR3 length: 14; V gene: TRBV28; CDR3 DNA: TGTGCCAGCAGTTTATCGCGGCAGTACTATGGCTACACCTTC; CDR3 protein: CASSLSRQYYGYTF
clone size: -; D gene: TRBD2; J gene: TRBJ2-7; CDR3 length: 15; V gene: TRBV4-2; CDR3 DNA: TGTGCCAGCAGCCGTGGGGGGGGGACGGAGTACGAGCAGTACTTC; CDR3 protein: CASSRGGGTEYEQYF
clone size: -; D gene: TRBD2; J gene: TRBJ2-7; CDR3 length: 15; V gene: TRBV30; CDR3 DNA: TGTGCCTGGAGTGTAGGAGTGGGGGGGTCCTACGAGCAGTACTTC; CDR3 protein: CAWSVGVGGSYEQYF
clone size: once; D gene: -; J gene: TRBJ1-4; CDR3 length: 14; V gene: TRBV6-1; CDR3 DNA: TGTGCCAGCAGTGAAGGCTCCCCCGGACTCGGACTGTTTTTT; CDR3 protein: CASSEGSPGLGLFF
clone size: -; D gene: -; J gene: TRBJ2-3; CDR3 length: 15; V gene: TRBV2; CDR3 DNA: TGTGCCAGCAGTGAGACAAGGGGGTTCGCAGATACGCAGTATTTT; CDR3 protein: CASSETRGFADTQYF
clone size: -; D gene: -; J gene: TRBJ1-6; CDR3 length: 14; V gene: TRBV28; CDR3 DNA: TGTGCCAGCAGTCGTACCACATTGGATTCACCCCTCCACTTT; CDR3 protein: CASSRTTLDSPLHF
clone size: -; D gene: TRBD1; J gene: TRBJ1-6; CDR3 length: 16; V gene: TRBV4-1; CDR3 DNA: TGCGCCAGCAGCCGTTCACAGGGGGCGGATAGTTCACCCCTCCACTTT; CDR3 protein: CASSRSQGADSSPLHF
clone size: -; D gene: TRBD1; J gene: TRBJ1-4; CDR3 length: 14; V gene: TRBV10-1; CDR3 DNA: TGCGCCAGCAGTTCGGGACAGTCGAATGAAAAACTGTTTTTT; CDR3 protein: CASSSGQSNEKLFF
clone size: -; D gene: TRBD1; J gene: TRBJ1-2; CDR3 length: 14; V gene: TRBV6-5; CDR3 DNA: TGTGCCAGCAGCCCCGCAGGGGGCGCAGGAGGCTACACCTTC; CDR3 protein: CASSPAGGAGGYTF
clone size: -; D gene: TRBD1; J gene: TRBJ1-5; CDR3 length: 15; V gene: TRBV6-6; CDR3 DNA: TGTGCCAGCATAACAGGGGGCATGACCAATCAGCCCCAGCATTTT; CDR3 protein: CASITGGMTNQPQHF
clone size: -; D gene: TRBD2; J gene: TRBJ2-3; CDR3 length: 14; V gene: TRBV6-4; CDR3 DNA: TGTGCCAGCAGTGACTCTAGCGGGGCAGATACGCAGTATTTT; CDR3 protein: CASSDSSGADTQYF
clone size: -; D gene: -; J gene: TRBJ2-7; CDR3 length: 15; V gene: TRBV11-2; CDR3 DNA: TGTGCCAGCAGCTTCGGATATAGCGGCTCCTACGAGCAGTACTTC; CDR3 protein: CASSFGYSGSYEQYF
clone size: -; D gene: TRBD1; J gene: TRBJ2-3; CDR3 length: 15; V gene: TRBV2; CDR3 DNA: TGTGCCAGCAGAGCCGGACAGGGGGCGGCAGATACGCAGTATTTT; CDR3 protein: CASRAGQGAADTQYF
clone size: -; D gene: TRBD1; J gene: TRBJ1-1; CDR3 length: 15; V gene: TRBV5-4; CDR3 DNA: TGTGCCAGCAGCTTAATGACAGGGGGTAACACTGAAGCTTTCTTT; CDR3 protein: CASSLMTGGNTEAFF
clone size: once; D gene: -; J gene: TRBJ2-4; CDR3 length: 15; V gene: TRBV5-5; CDR3 DNA: TGTGCCAGCAGCTTAAGTACAGGGCCCAAAAACATTCAGTACTTC; CDR3 protein: CASSLSTGPKNIQYF
clone size: -; D gene: TRBD1; J gene: TRBJ1-2; CDR3 length: 14; V gene: TRBV5-8; CDR3 DNA: TGTGCCAGCAGCCGGGACAGAAGTAACTATGGCTACACCTTC; CDR3 protein: CASSRDRSNYGYTF
clone size: -; D gene: -; J gene: TRBJ1-4; CDR3 length: 15; V gene: TRBV5-1; CDR3 DNA: TGCGCCAGCAGCTACCAAGGGGGGGGTAATGAAAAACTGTTTTTT; CDR3 protein: CASSYQGGGNEKLFF
clone size: -; D gene: -; J gene: TRBJ1-6; CDR3 length: 15; V gene: TRBV5-6; CDR3 DNA: TGTGCCAGCAGCTTGGTAGGGGTAGATAATTCACCCCTCCACTTT; CDR3 protein: CASSLVGVDNSPLHF
clone size: many; D gene: TRBD1; J gene: TRBJ1-6; CDR3 length: 14; V gene: TRBV14; CDR3 DNA: TGTGCCAGCAGCCATCTACAGGGGACCTCACCCCTCCACTTT; CDR3 protein: CASSHLQGTSPLHF
clone size: -; D gene: -; J gene: TRBJ1-2; CDR3 length: 13; V gene: TRBV9; CDR3 DNA: TGTGCCAGCAGTCCATTAACAGGGTTTGGCTACACCTTC; CDR3 protein: CASSPLTGFGYTF